Presented here are 18 T cell receptor beta chains from one specimen sequenced in a study of blood T cell repertoires in COVID-19. Using immunoSEQ multiplex PCR, the repertoire was profiled, and TCRdb retains in-frame clones only, with some absent. This sample has 25,000 to 30,000 clones; roughly 79% occur once, and the top ten carry over 30%. Material for sequencing was peripheral blood. All receptors derive from a man between 65 and 85 years old with acute or convalescent COVID-19.

This chain connects TRBV18 to TRBJ2-5; possibly TRBD1 for D (6 bases). Germline V gene lookup returns CDR1 KGHSH and CDR2 LQKENI. The CDR3 extends over 18 amino acids. Deletions cut 1 base from V and 4 bases from J, with 22 bases between. This chain's CDR3 is CASSPRLDTGMFGETQYF. Written as DNA, the CDR3 is TGTGCCAGCTCACCACGGCTTGATACAGGGATGTTTGGAGAGACCCAGTACTTC.

The chain combines TRBV18 with TRBJ2-5; 8 bases map to TRBD1. The length of the CDR3 is 14 residues. Germline assignment: CDR1 KGHSH and CDR2 LQKENI. Trimming at V came to 5 bases and at J to 2 bases, leaving 4 bases not matched to a gene. CDR3 bases: TGTGCCAGCTCATTGACAGGGGTACAAGAGACCCAGTACTTC. Translation gives CASSLTGVQETQYF.

The chain carries TRBV11-3 and TRBJ2-4; 10 bases match TRBD1. Trimming took 6 bases from V and 6 from J; bases not matched to a gene: 11. The CDR3 sequence is 16 residues long. Germline-derived CDR1 and CDR2 are SGHNT and YENEEA. In DNA form, the CDR3 reads TGTGCCAGCAGGTTTCGGGGGACAGGGGCCGTAAACATTCAGTACTTC. Amino acid sequence: CASRFRGTGAVNIQYF. The full variable domain, rest sourced from reference TRBV11-3 and TRBJ2-4, is EAGVVQSPRYKIIEKKQPVAFWCNPISGHNTLYWYLQNLGQGPELLIRYENEEAVDDSQLPKDRFSAERLKGVDSTLKIQPAELGDSAVYLCASRFRGTGAVNIQYFGAGTRLSVL.

DNA for the CDR3: TGTGCCAGTAGTATCAAAGATACGCAGTATTTT. Translating it yields CASSIKDTQYF. The chain has TRBV19 and TRBJ2-3; D unresolved. This CDR3 region has 11 residues. V was trimmed by 3 bases and J by 5 bases, leaving 3 bases between them. Germline CDR1 LNHDA, CDR2 SQIVND (reference sequence).

This chain connects TRBV29-1 to TRBJ2-5; 7 nucleotides match TRBD1. The CDR3 loop spans 12 amino acids. J was trimmed by 5 bases and V by 6 bases; bases with no gene match: 6. Germline loops: CDR1 SQVTM, CDR2 ANQGSEA. CDR3 bases: TGCAGCGTAACAGGGGAAGTCGAGACCCAGTACTTC. This encodes CSVTGEVETQYF.

The rearrangement links TRBV7-9 to TRBJ1-2; 8 positions match TRBD1. Trimming took 3 bases from V and 6 from J; bases not matched to a gene: 0. This CDR3 spans 12 amino acids. Germline loops: CDR1 SEHNR, CDR2 FQNEAQ (reference sequence). The CDR3 sequence is CASSLTGDGYTF. CDR3 DNA: TGTGCCAGCAGCTTGACAGGGGATGGCTACACCTTC.

The V gene is TRBV9, the J gene TRBJ1-6; TRBD1 might be the D (5 bases). Germline CDR1 and CDR2: SGDLS and YYNGEE. This CDR3 is 16 amino acids long. The V end lost 2 bases, the J end lost 7 bases, and 16 bases lay between the germline ends. The CDR3 DNA is TGTGCCAGCAGCGTGGGGCAGCTGCTTGAGAATTCACCCCTCCACTTT. Protein: CASSVGQLLENSPLHF.

This clone was counted once. The chain couples TRBV5-6 to TRBJ1-5; D uncertain. The CDR3 has 15 residues. Deletions cut 4 bases from V and 3 bases from J, with 14 bases between. Looked up from germline, CDR1 is SGHDT and CDR2 is YYEEEE. This chain's CDR3 is CASSDGISSNQPQHF. The DNA for the CDR3 is TGTGCCAGCAGCGACGGGATATCCTCCAATCAGCCCCAGCATTTT.

This clone was recorded only once. This chain joins TRBV18 and TRBJ2-3; D gene unclear. Germline loops: CDR1 KGHSH, CDR2 LQKENI. V was clipped by 3 bases and J by 4 bases, with 8 bases between them. CDR3 length: 13 residues. CDR3 bases: TGTGCCAGCTCACCGTACTCCTCAGATACGCAGTATTTT. It specifies CASSPYSSDTQYF. The full variable domain, its missing parts supplied by reference TRBV18 and TRBJ2-3, is NAGVMQNPRHLVRRRGQEARLRCSPMKGHSHVYWYRQLPEEGLKFMVYLQKENIIDESGMPKERFSAEFPKEGPSILRIQQVVRGDSAAYFCASSPYSSDTQYFGPGTRLTVL.

The chain recombines TRBV4-3 with TRBJ1-2; 7 nucleotides agree with TRBD1. CDR1 and CDR2 from the germline V gene are LGHNA and YSLEER. The CDR3 sequence is 13 residues long. Unmatched junction bases numbered 6, after V lost 4 bases and J lost 7 bases. The CDR3 here is CASSPGTAGGYTF. CDR3 DNA sequence: TGCGCCAGCAGCCCCGGGACAGCGGGTGGCTACACCTTC.

This chain connects TRBV4-3 to TRBJ1-2; no clear D gene. Germline V gene lookup returns CDR1 LGHNA and CDR2 YSLEER. Trimming left V 0 bases short and J 4 bases short, with 6 bases between. The CDR3 runs to 13 residues. CDR3 coding DNA: TGCGCCAGCAGCCAAGACGGGATCTATGGCTACACCTTC. Its protein product is CASSQDGIYGYTF.

The gene calls are TRBV19 and TRBJ2-5; no reliable D call. The CDR3 has 12 amino acids. CDR1 LNHDA and CDR2 SQIVND come from the germline V gene (reference sequence). V lost 4 bases, J lost 3 bases, and 6 bases lay in between. The CDR3 loop reads CASSSGKETQYF. The CDR3 bases are TGTGCCAGTAGTAGCGGTAAAGAGACCCAGTACTTC. The full variable domain, in which reference TRBV19 and TRBJ2-5 provide the parts outside the CDR3, is DGGITQSPKYLFRKEGQNVTLSCEQNLNHDAMYWYRQDPGQGLRLIYYSQIVNDFQKGDIAEGYSVSREKKESFPLTVTSAQKNPTAFYLCASSSGKETQYFGPGTRLLVL.

The rearrangement uses TRBV10-3 and TRBJ2-3, with D hard to call. The germline V and J ends were trimmed by 4 bases and 4 bases, with 15 bases remaining between them. This CDR3 spans 15 amino acids. Looked up from germline, CDR1 is ENHRY and CDR2 is SYGVKD. CDR3 sequence (DNA): TGTGCCATCAGTGCGGTATCACCCGTCGCAGATACGCAGTATTTT. It encodes CAISAVSPVADTQYF.

The table lists this clone with a count of one. The V gene is TRBV5-1, the J gene TRBJ1-1, with 7 bases that match TRBD1. V lost 2 bases to trimming and J lost 5 bases; unmatched junction nucleotides: 3. Germline values: CDR1 SGHRS, CDR2 YFSETQ. The CDR3 is made up of 13 amino acids. The CDR3 sequence: CASSLQGRTEAFF. The CDR3, as DNA: TGCGCCAGCAGCTTACAGGGGCGGACTGAAGCTTTCTTT.

The chain employs TRBV12-3 or TRBV12-4 and TRBJ1-2; 8 bases agree with TRBD1. This CDR3 comprises 12 residues. Trimming cost V 6 bases and J 7 bases; bases outside gene matches: 4. Written as DNA, the CDR3 is TGTGCCAGCAGCCAGGGGGCGGGTGGCTACACCTTC. The encoded protein is CASSQGAGGYTF.

The genes are TRBV6-5 and TRBJ1-2, with a weak D call TRBD1 (5 bases). The V end was cut by 4 bases, the J end by 4 bases, with 16 bases between. This CDR3 has 15 amino acids. Looked up from germline, CDR1 is MNHEY and CDR2 is SVGAGI. CDR3 in amino acids: CASSSPNRFIYGYTF. The CDR3, as DNA: TGTGCCAGCAGTTCCCCCAACAGGTTTATCTATGGCTACACCTTC.

V is TRBV4-3 and J is TRBJ2-3, with 10 bases lining up with TRBD1. This CDR3 region has 15 residues. V gave up 3 bases and J gave up 6 bases; unmatched junction bases: 6. The germline gives CDR1 LGHNA, CDR2 YSLEER. The DNA for the CDR3 is TGCGCCAGCAGCCAGGATGACAGGGGGCCCGATACGCAGTATTTT. This translates into CASSQDDRGPDTQYF.

The rearrangement uses TRBV2 and TRBJ1-1; D ambiguous. The CDR3 is made up of 10 amino acids. V was pared by 11 bases and J by 8 bases, with 12 bases between. Germline values: CDR1 SNHLY, CDR2 FYNNEI. The CDR3 DNA reads TGTGCCGGTTCACTATGGGAAGCTTTCTTT. It encodes CAGSLWEAFF.